This TCR beta chain was identified in a study of blood T cell repertoires in COVID-19. This clone showed up just once. Only in-frame clones appear in the TCRdb table, and some are missing; sequencing was by immunoSEQ multiplex PCR. Here the sample spans roughly 180,000 clones, 83% being singletons. V dropped 5 bases and J dropped 0; count of bases not matched to a gene: 12. Germline assignment: CDR1 LGHNA and CDR2 YNFKEQ. This CDR3 spans 18 amino acids. The sequenced material came from PBMCs or T cells enriched from blood (not recorded which). The chain joins TRBV4-2 to TRBJ1-1; 10 nucleotides line up with TRBD1. This receptor was taken from a woman aged 45-65 years who had recovered from COVID-19. CDR3: CASSKGAGTGVMNTEAFF. The CDR3 nucleotides are TGTGCCAGCAGCAAAGGGGCCGGGACAGGGGTTATGAACACTGAAGCTTTCTTT.